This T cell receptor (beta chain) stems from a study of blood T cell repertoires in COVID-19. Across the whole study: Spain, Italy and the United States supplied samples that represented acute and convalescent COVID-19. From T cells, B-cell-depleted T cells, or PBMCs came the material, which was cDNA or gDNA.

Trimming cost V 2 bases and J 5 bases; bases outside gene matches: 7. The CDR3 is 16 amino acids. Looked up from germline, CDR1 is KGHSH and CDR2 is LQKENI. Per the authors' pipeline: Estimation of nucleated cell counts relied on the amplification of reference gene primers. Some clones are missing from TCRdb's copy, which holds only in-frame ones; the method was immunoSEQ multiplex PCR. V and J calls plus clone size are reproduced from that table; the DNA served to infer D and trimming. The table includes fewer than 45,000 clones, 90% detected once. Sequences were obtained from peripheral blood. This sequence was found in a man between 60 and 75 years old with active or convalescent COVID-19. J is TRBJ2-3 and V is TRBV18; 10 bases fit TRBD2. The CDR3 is CASSPFTASGRDTQYF. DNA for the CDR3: TGTGCCAGCTCACCATTTACGGCTAGCGGGAGAGATACGCAGTATTTT.